These T cell receptor beta chains were read from a single sample in a study of metastatic and nonmetastatic thyroid tumors. Through MiXCR, TCRdb re-clonotyped the PCR reads. The sample includes about 15,000 clones, approximately 23% of them seen just once. Material: tumor tissue. The receptors shown here come from a female donor with papillary thyroid cancer or a benign thyroid nodule (not recorded which). Some clones in this sample may be carry-over from other donors' samples. CDR3s include the opening cysteine and the closing phenylalanine or tryptophan. A D gene is named only where the DNA matches it firmly. For some rows the clone size is stated as once, few or many, or as a class when expanded; others skip it.

abundance | len | j_gene | d_gene | v_gene | CDR3aa | CDR3nt
. | 14 | TRBJ1-1 | . | TRBV30 | CAWTRVNRASEAFF | TGTGCCTGGACCCGGGTGAATCGGGCCTCTGAAGCTTTCTTT
medium-sized | 15 | TRBJ2-7 | . | TRBV2 | CASSVETGNPYEQYF | TGTGCCAGCAGTGTTGAAACAGGGAATCCCTACGAGCAGTACTTC
medium-sized | 15 | TRBJ2-5 | . | TRBV15 | CATSRDPGVQETQYF | TGTGCCACCAGCAGAGATCCAGGGGTCCAAGAGACCCAGTACTTC
. | 15 | TRBJ1-5 | . | TRBV5-3 | CASKPRHLDNQPQHF | TGTGCCAGTAAACCTCGACATCTTGACAATCAGCCCCAGCATTTT
. | 15 | TRBJ2-6 | . | TRBV5-1 | CASSHTVSGANFLTF | TGCGCCAGCAGCCATACGGTCTCTGGGGCCAACTTCCTGACTTTC
. | 15 | TRBJ1-5 | . | TRBV27 | CASSSSAYSNQPQHF | TGTGCCAGCAGTAGTTCAGCCTATAGCAATCAGCCCCAGCATTTT
few | 16 | TRBJ2-7 | TRBD2 | TRBV6-1 | CASRTSVRPVFHEQYF | TGTGCCAGCAGGACTAGCGTGAGACCCGTCTTCCACGAGCAGTACTTC
many | 14 | TRBJ1-4 | . | TRBV27 | CASSLQGTNEKLFF | TGTGCCAGCAGTCTCCAGGGGACTAATGAAAAACTGTTTTTT
. | 14 | TRBJ1-1 | . | TRBV11-3 | CASNWGQQNTEAFF | TGTGCCAGCAACTGGGGACAACAGAACACTGAAGCTTTCTTT
many | 15 | TRBJ1-1 | TRBD1 | TRBV29-1 | CSVEGQGGAHTEAFF | TGCAGCGTTGAGGGGCAGGGGGGGGCCCACACTGAAGCTTTCTTT
. | 16 | TRBJ1-6 | TRBD1 | TRBV11-2 | CASSSTGGLLNSPLHF | TGTGCCAGCAGCTCCACAGGGGGACTATTGAATTCACCCCTCCACTTT
many | 14 | TRBJ2-1 | TRBD2 | TRBV20-1 | CSASRGLAYNEQFF | TGCAGTGCTAGTAGGGGACTAGCCTACAATGAGCAGTTCTTC
medium-sized | 15 | TRBJ2-3 | . | TRBV5-1 | CASSLAGDVTDTQYF | TGCGCCAGCAGCTTGGCGGGAGACGTAACAGATACGCAGTATTTT
once | 14 | TRBJ2-7 | TRBD1 | TRBV18 | CASSRDRGVYEQYF | TGTGCCAGCTCACGAGACAGGGGAGTTTACGAGCAGTACTTC
many | 17 | TRBJ2-1 | TRBD2 | TRBV19 | CASSIEGSGSPYNEQFF | TGTGCCAGTAGTATAGAGGGTAGCGGGTCGCCCTACAATGAGCAGTTCTTC
few | 15 | TRBJ1-6 | TRBD1 | TRBV6-5 | CASSYSNDRDSPLHF | TGTGCCAGCAGTTACTCTAACGACAGGGATTCACCCCTCCACTTT
many | 14 | TRBJ2-3 | . | TRBV6-1 | CANRDTRGTDTQYF | TGTGCCAACCGGGACACAAGAGGCACAGATACGCAGTATTTT
many | 15 | TRBJ2-2 | . | TRBV5-1 | CASSLGGRGTGELFF | TGCGCCAGCAGCTTGGGGGGCCGGGGGACCGGGGAGCTGTTTTTT
. | 14 | TRBJ2-2 | . | TRBV12-3/TRBV12-4 | CASRYRERTGELFF | TGTGCCAGCAGATACAGGGAGCGCACCGGGGAGCTGTTTTTT
large | 13 | TRBJ2-2 | . | TRBV3-1 | CASSQTNTGELFF | TGTGCCAGCAGCCAGACTAACACCGGGGAGCTGTTTTTT
many | 15 | TRBJ2-3 | TRBD1 | TRBV18 | CASSPVQGATDTQYF | TGTGCCAGCTCACCAGTTCAGGGGGCCACAGATACGCAGTATTTT
few | 14 | TRBJ2-7 | . | TRBV20-1 | CSGTAPLECYEQYF | TGCAGTGGGACAGCCCCCCTAGAGTGCTACGAGCAGTACTTC
many | 14 | TRBJ2-2 | . | TRBV10-1 | CASKGSRDTGELFF | TGCGCCAGCAAGGGGAGTAGGGACACCGGGGAGCTGTTTTTT
. | 15 | TRBJ2-2 | TRBD2 | TRBV9 | CASSPGTSNTGELFF | TGTGCCAGCAGCCCAGGGACTAGTAACACCGGGGAGCTGTTTTTT
medium-sized | 15 | TRBJ2-2 | . | TRBV30 | CAWNRGGSNTGELFF | TGTGCCTGGAACAGGGGGGGATCGAACACCGGGGAGCTGTTTTTT
. | 17 | TRBJ1-5 | . | TRBV4-2 | CASNGRSVITSNQPQHF | TGTGCCAGCAATGGCAGGTCGGTGATTACGAGCAATCAGCCCCAGCATTTT
many | 15 | TRBJ2-4 | . | TRBV28 | CASSSLDGGANIQYF | TGTGCCAGCAGCTCTCTTGATGGGGGAGCGAACATTCAGTACTTC
many | 13 | TRBJ2-7 | TRBD2 | TRBV20-1 | CSASSTSGYEQYF | TGCAGTGCTAGTTCGACTAGCGGGTACGAGCAGTACTTC
few | 15 | TRBJ2-7 | . | TRBV5-6 | CASSSAGSVWYEQYF | TGTGCCAGCAGCTCGGCTGGTTCCGTCTGGTACGAGCAGTACTTC
few | 15 | TRBJ2-7 | TRBD2 | TRBV2 | CVSRPGSAGGYEQYF | TGTGTCAGCAGGCCCGGGAGTGCGGGAGGATACGAGCAGTACTTC
. | 15 | TRBJ1-6 | . | TRBV28 | CASSPPRQTNSPLHF | TGTGCCAGCAGTCCCCCCCGACAGACCAATTCACCCCTCCACTTT
many | 13 | TRBJ2-1 | . | TRBV19 | CASSMRSNVEQFF | TGTGCCAGTAGTATGAGAAGTAATGTTGAGCAGTTCTTC
. | 15 | TRBJ2-7 | . | TRBV19 | CASIIVGGSTWEQYF | TGTGCCAGTATTATAGTAGGAGGGAGCACTTGGGAGCAGTACTTC
. | 13 | TRBJ1-1 | . | TRBV27 | CASSFGLNTEAFF | TGTGCCAGCAGTTTCGGATTGAACACTGAAGCTTTCTTT
few | 15 | TRBJ2-3 | . | TRBV27 | CASSPPESGTDTQYF | TGTGCCAGCAGTCCACCTGAGTCTGGCACAGATACGCAGTATTTT
few | 11 | TRBJ1-2 | . | TRBV9 | CASGEYYGYTF | TGTGCCAGCGGGGAGTACTATGGCTACACCTTC
. | 12 | TRBJ2-7 | . | TRBV7-2 | CASSSQGFEQYF | TGTGCCAGCAGCTCACAGGGTTTCGAGCAGTACTTC
many | 14 | TRBJ1-4 | TRBD1 | TRBV30 | CALGQGPTNEKLFF | TGTGCCCTCGGACAGGGGCCGACTAATGAAAAACTGTTTTTT
few | 15 | TRBJ1-5 | . | TRBV27 | CASSFEGGYEQPQHF | TGTGCCAGCAGTTTTGAGGGAGGTTACGAACAGCCCCAGCATTTT
few | 15 | TRBJ2-2 | TRBD1 | TRBV5-1 | CASSPRQGNTGELFF | TGCGCCAGCAGCCCCCGACAGGGGAACACCGGGGAGCTGTTTTTT
many | 16 | TRBJ2-1 | TRBD2 | TRBV12-3/TRBV12-4 | CASSALAGVSYNEQFF | TGTGCCAGCAGTGCACTAGCGGGAGTCTCCTACAATGAGCAGTTCTTC
many | 14 | TRBJ2-1 | TRBD2 | TRBV20-1 | CSAPSTSDYNEQFF | TGCAGTGCCCCGTCGACTAGCGATTACAATGAGCAGTTCTTC
many | 13 | TRBJ2-1 | . | TRBV20-1 | CSVIAPLYNEQFF | TGCAGTGTGATAGCGCCCTTATACAATGAGCAGTTCTTC
many | 14 | TRBJ2-7 | . | TRBV10-3 | CAISEEGRGYEQYF | TGTGCCATCAGTGAGGAGGGAAGGGGCTACGAGCAGTACTTC
few | 13 | TRBJ1-1 | TRBD1 | TRBV6-1 | CASSLQGDTEAFF | TGTGCCAGCAGTTTGCAGGGGGACACTGAAGCCTTCTTT
. | 13 | TRBJ2-2 | . | TRBV7-9 | CASSLATAGELFF | TGTGCCAGCAGCTTAGCTACTGCCGGGGAGCTGTTTTTT
medium-sized | 14 | TRBJ2-3 | TRBD2 | TRBV4-2 | CASSPTSGRDTQYF | TGTGCCAGCAGCCCGACTAGCGGGAGGGATACGCAGTATTTT
. | 15 | TRBJ2-7 | . | TRBV9 | CASSLGSASSYEQYF | TGTGCCAGCAGCCTCGGTAGCGCGAGCTCCTACGAGCAGTACTTC
. | 15 | TRBJ2-7 | . | TRBV27 | CASSRPTGLGYEQYF | TGTGCCAGCAGCCGACCCACAGGGTTGGGATACGAGCAGTACTTC
. | 12 | TRBJ2-7 | . | TRBV20-1 | CSALRDPYEQYF | TGCAGTGCTCTGCGGGACCCCTACGAGCAGTACTTC
once | 14 | TRBJ2-3 | . | TRBV7-2 | CASSLSRGPDTQYF | TGTGCCAGCAGCTTATCCCGGGGGCCAGATACGCAGTATTTT
medium-sized | 16 | TRBJ2-3 | . | TRBV20-1 | CSASPLAEPRTDTQYF | TGCAGTGCTAGCCCTTTAGCGGAGCCACGCACAGATACGCAGTATTTT
. | 15 | TRBJ1-1 | . | TRBV7-2 | CASSPAGHANTEAFF | TGTGCCAGCAGCCCAGCGGGACACGCGAACACTGAAGCTTTCTTT
many | 15 | TRBJ1-3 | . | TRBV2 | CASSPTGLSGNTIYF | TGTGCCAGCAGCCCCACAGGTCTCTCTGGAAACACCATATATTTT
once | 16 | TRBJ2-1 | TRBD2 | TRBV5-1 | CASSFQAGGPYNEQFF | TGCGCCAGCAGCTTCCAAGCGGGAGGGCCCTACAATGAGCAGTTCTTC